These 18 T cell receptor beta chains originate from one sample sequenced in a study of beta chain features in type 1 diabetes (dated by TCRdb to about 2018). Broad study findings and their caveats: Type 1 diabetes patients showed a moderate but significant shortening of TCRB CDR3 length in all four CD4+ subsets.

Library preparation was by the immunoSEQ multiplex PCR assay. The entire isolated RNA was reverse transcribed using the High Capacity cDNA Reverse Transcription Kit, and thus expressed TCRB transcripts were sequenced. What TCRdb holds here is the immuneACCESS table cut down to in-frame rearrangements. Part of the clones is not present; checked against another copy, under half of the missing clones reflect an unresolved V gene, and the others are unexplained. The sample table shows under 350,000 clones, and approximately 25% are seen once. Around 0.011% of the sample lies in the top ten. The antigens of these receptors remain unknown. Sequencing was carried out using naive CD4+ T cells from blood. The intended sense of this specimen's cell subset or site label: true naive CD4+ T cells. The receptors were sampled from a woman aged 30 to 39 with type 1 diabetes.

This clone has a single count. This chain connects TRBV2 to TRBJ1-1; D gene ambiguous. The V gene's germline CDR1 is SNHLY and CDR2 FYNNEI. The CDR3 has 11 amino acids. Trimming shortened V by 7 bases and J by 3 bases, and 6 bases separated the two germline ends. The CDR3 DNA is TGTGCCAGCACCCCGGACACTGAAGCTTTCTTT. Its protein product is CASTPDTEAFF.

This clone was seen more than once but under ten times. The chain links TRBV6-5 to TRBJ2-7; D is unresolved. The CDR3 consists of 10 residues. Between the trimmed V and J ends, which lost 5 bases and 3 bases, there was a span of 2 bases. Germline-derived CDR1 and CDR2 are MNHEY and SVGAGI. CDR3 in DNA: TGTGCCAGCAGTCACTACGAGCAGTACTTC. The encoded protein is CASSHYEQYF.

The chain links TRBV6-5 to TRBJ1-3; no firm D call. Germline CDR1 and CDR2: MNHEY and SVGAGI. Trimming shortened V by 4 bases and J by 1 base, and 5 bases separated the two germline ends. The CDR3 length is 13 residues. The CDR3 reads CASSSGSGNTIYF. The CDR3 nucleotides are TGTGCCAGCAGTTCGGGATCTGGAAACACCATATATTTT.

This clone was recorded only once. The V and J genes are TRBV11-2 and TRBJ1-2; TRBD1 might be the D (5 bases). Per the germline V gene, CDR1 is SGHAT and CDR2 is FQNNGV. V was clipped by 5 bases and J by 0 bases, with 13 bases between them. The CDR3 runs to 15 residues. The CDR3: CASSPLQGTNYGYTF. For the CDR3, the DNA is TGTGCCAGCAGCCCCTTGCAGGGAACTAACTATGGCTACACCTTC.

This clone was found a few times. V and J are TRBV11-2 and TRBJ2-2; 8 bases fit TRBD2. The CDR3 has 16 residues. V trimming: 10 bases; J trimming: 5 bases; junction bases outside the gene matches: 15. Germline V lookup: CDR1 SGHAT, CDR2 FQNNGV. CDR3 residues: CATYSSAGGWTGELFF. The CDR3 bases are TGTGCCACCTATTCTAGTGCGGGAGGTTGGACCGGGGAGCTGTTTTTT.

This clone was seen a handful of times. The gene calls are TRBV30 and TRBJ2-7; no definite D call. The V gene's germline CDR1 is GTSNPN and CDR2 SVGIG (reference sequence). V was trimmed by 1 base and J by 2 bases, leaving 9 bases between them. The CDR3 spans 13 residues. CDR3 in DNA: TGTGCCTGGAGTGAGCCTATGACCTACGAGCAGTACTTC. Encoded protein: CAWSEPMTYEQYF.

The gene calls are TRBV7-3 and TRBJ2-3; TRBD2 might be the D (6 bases). V gave up 3 bases and J gave up 5 bases, with 9 bases separating them. Per the germline V gene, CDR1 is SGHTA and CDR2 is FQGTGA. This CDR3 has 13 amino acids. Here the CDR3 DNA reads TGTGCCAGCAGCTTTAATAGCGGAGATACGCAGTATTTT. It specifies CASSFNSGDTQYF. Variable domain in full (rest from reference TRBV7-3 and TRBJ2-3): GAGVSQTPSNKVTEKGKYVELRCDPISGHTALYWYRQSLGQGPEFLIYFQGTGAADDSGLPNDRFFAVRPEGSVSTLKIQRTERGDSAVYLCASSFNSGDTQYFGPGTRLTVL.

This clone turned up a few times. The rearrangement joins TRBV5-4 to TRBJ2-1, with 7 bases lining up with TRBD1. Per the germline V gene, CDR1 is SGHNT and CDR2 is YYREEE (reference sequence). This CDR3 region has 14 residues. V shed 1 base, J shed 8 bases, and the junction held 6 bases outside the gene matches. The CDR3 is CASSLPQGSYEQFF. CDR3 DNA: TGTGCCAGCAGCTTGCCACAGGGGTCTTATGAGCAGTTCTTC.

This clone was detected a few times. The rearrangement links TRBV9 to TRBJ1-5, with TRBD1 identical over 10 bases. The V and J ends lost 5 bases and 5 bases, in that order; junction bases with no gene match: 4. This CDR3 is built from 14 residues. Germline lookup yields CDR1 SGDLS and CDR2 YYNGEE. In DNA form, the CDR3 reads TGTGCCAGCAGTGAAGGACAGGGGGATCAGCCCCAGCATTTT. Its translation: CASSEGQGDQPQHF.

This rearrangement joins TRBV28 to TRBJ2-7; D perhaps matches TRBD2 (5 bases). Between the trimmed V and J ends, which lost 1 base and 6 bases, there was a span of 10 bases. This CDR3 has 13 residues. The germline V gene encodes CDR1 MDHEN and CDR2 SYDVKM. The CDR3 DNA reads TGTGCCAGCAGTTTATATCGACTAACCGAGCAGTACTTC. This encodes CASSLYRLTEQYF.

The genes are TRBV30 and TRBJ2-1, with 9 bases identical to TRBD1. The CDR3 extends over 12 amino acids. V lost 5 bases to trimming and J lost 8 bases; unmatched junction nucleotides: 4. The germline gives CDR1 GTSNPN, CDR2 SVGIG (reference sequence). The CDR3 DNA follows: TGTGCCTGGGGGACAGGGAGCCATGAGCAGTTCTTC. Amino acids: CAWGTGSHEQFF.

The chain has TRBV5-4 and TRBJ2-5; tentatively, D is TRBD2 (5 bases). V was clipped by 4 bases and J by 3 bases, with 10 bases between them. CDR3 length: 13 amino acids. Germline CDR1 reads SGHNT; CDR2 reads YYREEE (reference sequence). The CDR3, as DNA: TGTGCCAGCAGCCTACGGGGTGAAGAGACCCAGTACTTC. The encoded protein is CASSLRGEETQYF.

The chain has TRBV30 and TRBJ1-2; the D gene is possibly TRBD1 (5 bases). V dropped 8 bases and J dropped 7 bases, with 23 bases sitting between them. Germline CDR1 is GTSNPN and CDR2 is SVGIG (reference sequence). CDR3 size: 14 residues. CDR3 loop: CAGIRDPDGSGYTF. The CDR3 DNA sequence: TGTGCCGGAATCCGGGACCCCGACGGGAGTGGCTACACCTTC.

This clone occurred a few times. The chain joins TRBV28 to TRBJ2-7, with 8 bases identical to TRBD1. Losses at the gene ends were 4 bases for V and 2 bases for J; bases not matched to a gene: 4. Germline V gene lookup returns CDR1 MDHEN and CDR2 SYDVKM. The CDR3 has 14 residues. The CDR3: CASSSTGATYEQYF. CDR3 in DNA: TGTGCCAGCAGTTCGACAGGGGCCACCTACGAGCAGTACTTC.

This clone was seen only a few times. The CDR3 spells CASISSGTENEQFF. As DNA, the CDR3 is TGCGCCAGCATATCGTCAGGGACTGAGAATGAGCAGTTCTTC. The V call is TRBV23-1, the J call TRBJ2-1, with D maybe TRBD2 (6 bases). TRBV23-1 is known as an ORF, though its function is uncertain. This CDR3 is 14 amino acids long. The V and J ends lost 7 bases and 7 bases respectively, with 17 bases between them.

A few counts support this clone. V usage is TRBV9 and J usage is TRBJ2-2; perhaps TRBD1 as D (6 bases). CDR1 is SGDLS, CDR2 YYNGEE, per germline. V lost 4 bases and J lost 5, with 12 bases in between. The CDR3 totals 14 residues. The CDR3 region is CASSPLQGTGELFF. DNA for the CDR3: TGTGCCAGCAGCCCACTTCAGGGGACCGGGGAGCTGTTTTTT. Full variable domain (remainder filled in from reference TRBV9 and TRBJ2-2): DSGVTQTPKHLITATGQRVTLRCSPRSGDLSVYWYQQSLDQGLQFLIQYYNGEERAKGNILERFSAQQFPDLHSELNLSSLELGDSALYFCASSPLQGTGELFFGEGSRLTVL.

The J gene is TRBJ2-7, the V gene TRBV6-6, with 8 bases matching TRBD2. CDR1 and CDR2 from the germline V gene are MNHNY and SVGAGI (reference sequence). CDR3 length equals 14 residues. J was trimmed by 0 bases and V by 9 bases; bases with no gene match: 7. The CDR3 reads CASTIAGSSYEQYF. CDR3 nucleotides: TGTGCCAGTACGATAGCGGGGAGCTCCTACGAGCAGTACTTC.

This clone was seen only a few times. The chain combines TRBV5-1 with TRBJ2-3; TRBD1 aligns across 9 bases. Per germline, CDR1 SGHRS and CDR2 YFSETQ. Trimming cost V 3 bases and J 6 bases; bases outside gene matches: 8. CDR3 length equals 15 residues. The CDR3 here is CASSSGQGEADTQYF. The CDR3 DNA follows: TGCGCCAGCAGCTCGGGACAGGGAGAGGCGGATACGCAGTATTTT.